This TCR beta chain was profiled in a study of T cell responses to AZD1222 COVID-19 vaccine. Germline V CDR1 and CDR2: MNHNS, SASEGT. The CDR3 runs 18 residues. The V segment lost 2 bases and the J segment 4 bases; nucleotides outside the gene matches: 11. Study conclusions and caveats: Among the donors, most were white British and more were female, and clonal diversity was possibly underestimated.

As for this clone: The antigen is unknown.

The protocol was immunoSEQ multiplex PCR, while the TCRdb copy is restricted to in-frame clones and leaves out a portion. Here the sample spans roughly 100,000 clones, about nine tenths being singletons. The chain uses TRBV6-1 and TRBJ1-6; 7 nucleotides align to TRBD1. The clonotype was recovered from an adult who received the AZD1222 COVID-19 vaccine. Sample: peripheral blood, taken 28 days after the second AZD1222 dose. CDR3 bases: TGTGCCAGCAGTGAACGGGACAGTCGCCTAATATATAATTCACCCCTCCACTTT. It is translated as CASSERDSRLIYNSPLHF.